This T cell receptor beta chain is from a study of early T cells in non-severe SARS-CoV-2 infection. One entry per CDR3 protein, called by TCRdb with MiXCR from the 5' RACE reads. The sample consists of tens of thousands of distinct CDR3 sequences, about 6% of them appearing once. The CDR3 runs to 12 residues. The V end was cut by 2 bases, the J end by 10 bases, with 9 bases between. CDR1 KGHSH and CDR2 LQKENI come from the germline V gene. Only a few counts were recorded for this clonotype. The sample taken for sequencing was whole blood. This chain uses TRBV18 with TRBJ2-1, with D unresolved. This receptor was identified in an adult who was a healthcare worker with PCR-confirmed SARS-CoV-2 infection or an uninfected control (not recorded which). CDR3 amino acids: CASSPWAAEQFF. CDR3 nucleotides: TGTGCCAGCTCACCATGGGCAGCCGAGCAGTTCTTC.